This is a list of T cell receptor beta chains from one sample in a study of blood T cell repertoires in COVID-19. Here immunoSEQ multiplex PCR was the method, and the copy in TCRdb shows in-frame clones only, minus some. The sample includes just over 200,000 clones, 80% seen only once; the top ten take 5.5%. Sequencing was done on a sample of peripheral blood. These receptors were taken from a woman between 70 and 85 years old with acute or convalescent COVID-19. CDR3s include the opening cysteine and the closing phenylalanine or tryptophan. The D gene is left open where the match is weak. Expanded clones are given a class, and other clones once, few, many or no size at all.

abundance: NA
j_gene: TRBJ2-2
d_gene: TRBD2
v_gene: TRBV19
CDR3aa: CASSLGLALNTGELFF
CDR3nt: TGTGCCAGTAGTCTCGGACTAGCGCTGAACACCGGGGAGCTGTTTTTT

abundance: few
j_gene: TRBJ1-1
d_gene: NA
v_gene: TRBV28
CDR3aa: CASSLGVQGNTEAFF
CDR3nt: TGTGCCAGCAGTTTAGGGGTTCAGGGGAACACTGAAGCTTTCTTT

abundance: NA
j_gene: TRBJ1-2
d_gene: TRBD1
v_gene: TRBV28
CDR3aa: CASSFTGRGPNYTF
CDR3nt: TGTGCCAGCAGTTTTACGGGCAGGGGGCCCAACTACACCTTC

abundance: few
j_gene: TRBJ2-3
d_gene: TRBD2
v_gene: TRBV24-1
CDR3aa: CATRNLLAGDLYF
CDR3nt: TGTGCCACCCGAAACTTACTAGCGGGAGATCTGTATTTT

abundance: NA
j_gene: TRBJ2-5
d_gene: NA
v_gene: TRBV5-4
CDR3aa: CASSLVGGARQETQYF
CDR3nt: TGTGCCAGCAGCTTGGTGGGGGGGGCAAGACAAGAGACCCAGTACTTC

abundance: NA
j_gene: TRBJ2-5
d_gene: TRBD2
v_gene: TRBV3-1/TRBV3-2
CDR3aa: CASSQVLAGGPGQETQYF
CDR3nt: TGTGCCAGCAGCCAAGTTCTAGCGGGAGGGCCGGGGCAAGAGACCCAGTACTTC

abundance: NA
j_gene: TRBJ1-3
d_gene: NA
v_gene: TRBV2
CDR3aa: CASSGQGNTIYF
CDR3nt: TGTGCCAGCAGTGGTCAGGGAAACACCATATATTTT

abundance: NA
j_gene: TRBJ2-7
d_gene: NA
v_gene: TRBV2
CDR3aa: CASSEQGGAFAEQYF
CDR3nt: TGTGCCAGCAGTGAACAGGGGGGTGCTTTTGCCGAGCAGTACTTC

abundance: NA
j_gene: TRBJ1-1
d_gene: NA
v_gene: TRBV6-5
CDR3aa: CASTRQALNTEAFF
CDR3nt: TGTGCCAGCACTCGACAGGCCTTGAACACTGAAGCTTTCTTT

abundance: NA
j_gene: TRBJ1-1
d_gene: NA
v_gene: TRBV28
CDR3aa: CANSRGGDNTEAFF
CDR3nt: TGTGCCAACTCCCGGGGAGGGGATAACACTGAAGCTTTCTTT

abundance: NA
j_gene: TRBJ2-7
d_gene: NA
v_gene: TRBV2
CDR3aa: CASSEGGDPWGEQYF
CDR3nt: TGTGCCAGCAGTGAGGGCGGGGATCCATGGGGAGAGCAGTACTTC

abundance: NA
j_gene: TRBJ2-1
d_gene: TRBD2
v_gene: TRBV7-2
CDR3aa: CASSLWVLAGEFNEQFF
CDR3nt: TGTGCCAGCAGCTTATGGGTACTAGCGGGAGAATTCAATGAGCAGTTCTTC

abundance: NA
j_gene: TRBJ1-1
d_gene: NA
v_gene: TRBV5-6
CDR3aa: CASRREGRNTEAFF
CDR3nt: TGTGCCAGCAGAAGGGAGGGGCGAAACACTGAAGCTTTCTTT

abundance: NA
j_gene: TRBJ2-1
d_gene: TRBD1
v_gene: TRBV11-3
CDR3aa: CASSPRTGYNEQFF
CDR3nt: TGTGCCAGCAGCCCTCGGACAGGCTACAATGAGCAGTTCTTC

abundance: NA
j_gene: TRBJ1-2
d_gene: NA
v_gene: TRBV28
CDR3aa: CASSSPNGGRSGYTF
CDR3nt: TGTGCCAGCAGTTCCCCCAACGGGGGAAGGTCTGGCTACACCTTC

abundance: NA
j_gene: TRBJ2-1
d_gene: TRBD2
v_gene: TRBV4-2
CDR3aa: CASSQVRAGGPYNEQFF
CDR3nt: TGTGCCAGCAGCCAAGTACGGGCGGGAGGGCCCTACAATGAGCAGTTCTTC

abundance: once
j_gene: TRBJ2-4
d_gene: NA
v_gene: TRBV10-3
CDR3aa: CAISESSKLAKNIQYF
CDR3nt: TGTGCCATCAGTGAGTCGAGTAAATTAGCCAAAAACATTCAGTACTTC

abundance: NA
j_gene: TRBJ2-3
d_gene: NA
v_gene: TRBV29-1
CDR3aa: CVTDPQSTDTQYF
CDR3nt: TGCGTCACAGACCCCCAGAGCACAGATACGCAGTATTTT

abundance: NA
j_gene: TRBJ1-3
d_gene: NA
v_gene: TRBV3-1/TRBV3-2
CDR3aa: CASSRRTDGNTIYF
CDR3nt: TGTGCCAGCAGCCGAAGGACAGACGGAAACACCATATATTTT

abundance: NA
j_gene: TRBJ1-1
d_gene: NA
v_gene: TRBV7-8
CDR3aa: CASSRGYTEAFF
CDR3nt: TGTGCCAGCAGCCGGGGCTACACTGAAGCTTTCTTT

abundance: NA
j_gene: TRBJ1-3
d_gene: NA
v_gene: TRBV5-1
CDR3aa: CASSLAGAIGNTIYF
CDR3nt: TGCGCCAGCAGCTTGGCTGGGGCTATCGGAAACACCATATATTTT

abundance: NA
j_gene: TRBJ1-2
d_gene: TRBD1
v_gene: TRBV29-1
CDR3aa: CSEWTGGIGYTF
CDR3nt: TGCAGCGAGTGGACAGGGGGTATCGGCTACACCTTC

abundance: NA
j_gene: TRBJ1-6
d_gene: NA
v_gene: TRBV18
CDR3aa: CASSPDRGNSPLHF
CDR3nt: TGTGCCAGCTCACCGGACAGAGGCAATTCACCCCTCCACTTT

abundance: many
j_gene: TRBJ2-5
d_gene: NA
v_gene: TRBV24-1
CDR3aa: CATSDWGGIKETQYF
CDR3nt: TGTGCCACCAGTGATTGGGGAGGAATAAAAGAGACCCAGTACTTC

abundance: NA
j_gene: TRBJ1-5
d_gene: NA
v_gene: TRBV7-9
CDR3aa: CASSLMEGSNQPQHF
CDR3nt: TGTGCCAGCAGCTTAATGGAGGGTAGCAATCAGCCCCAGCATTTT

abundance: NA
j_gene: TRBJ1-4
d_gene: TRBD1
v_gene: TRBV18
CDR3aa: CASSTSQGDGEKLFF
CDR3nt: TGTGCCAGCTCAACGTCACAGGGGGATGGTGAAAAACTGTTTTTT

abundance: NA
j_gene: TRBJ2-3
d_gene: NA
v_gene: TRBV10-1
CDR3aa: CASSDPGVGTQYF
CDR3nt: TGCGCCAGCAGTGATCCGGGGGTTGGTACGCAGTATTTT

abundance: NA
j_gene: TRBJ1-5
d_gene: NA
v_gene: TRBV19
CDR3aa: CASSSTYSNQPQHF
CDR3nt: TGTGCCAGTAGTTCGACATATAGCAATCAGCCCCAGCATTTT

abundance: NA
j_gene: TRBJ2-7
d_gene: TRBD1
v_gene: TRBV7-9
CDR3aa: CASSLGQGAGYEQYF
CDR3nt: TGTGCCAGCAGCTTAGGACAGGGGGCGGGCTACGAGCAGTACTTC

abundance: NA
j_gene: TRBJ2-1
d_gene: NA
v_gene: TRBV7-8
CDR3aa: CASSLLSSSYNEQFF
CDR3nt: TGTGCCAGCAGCTTACTTTCGAGCTCCTACAATGAGCAGTTCTTC

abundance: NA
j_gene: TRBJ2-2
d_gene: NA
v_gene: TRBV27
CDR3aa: CASSFSAGTGELFF
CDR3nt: TGTGCCAGCAGTTTCTCGGCAGGCACCGGGGAGCTGTTTTTT

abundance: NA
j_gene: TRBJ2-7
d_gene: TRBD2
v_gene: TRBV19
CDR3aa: CASSPSGGSRNEQYF
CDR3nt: TGTGCCAGTAGTCCCTCGGGGGGGTCTAGGAACGAGCAGTACTTC

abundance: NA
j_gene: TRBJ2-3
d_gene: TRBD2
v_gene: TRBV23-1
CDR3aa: CASSQSITSGSSDTQYF
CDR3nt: TGCGCCAGCAGTCAATCGATAACTAGCGGGAGCTCAGATACGCAGTATTTT

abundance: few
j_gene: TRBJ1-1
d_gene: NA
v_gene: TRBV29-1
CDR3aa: CSVDPNGNTEAFF
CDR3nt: TGCAGCGTTGACCCCAACGGGAACACTGAAGCTTTCTTT

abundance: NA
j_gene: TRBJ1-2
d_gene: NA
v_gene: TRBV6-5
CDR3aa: CASIGPAGGYGYTF
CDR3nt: TGTGCCAGCATCGGGCCTGCGGGGGGCTATGGCTACACCTTC

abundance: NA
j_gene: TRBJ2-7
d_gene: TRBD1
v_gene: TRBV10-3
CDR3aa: CAISEGTGSYEQYF
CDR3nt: TGTGCCATCAGTGAGGGGACAGGGTCCTACGAGCAGTACTTC

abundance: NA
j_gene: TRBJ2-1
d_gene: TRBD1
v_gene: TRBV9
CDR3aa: CASSVGAWTGGSMLGTYNEQFF
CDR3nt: TGTGCCAGCAGCGTAGGGGCCTGGACAGGGGGCTCGATGCTAGGTACTTACAATGAGCAGTTCTTC

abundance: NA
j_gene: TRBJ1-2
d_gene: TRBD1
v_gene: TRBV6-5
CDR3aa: CASSTTGTAAYGYTF
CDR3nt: TGTGCCAGCAGTACTACCGGGACAGCCGCCTATGGCTACACCTTC

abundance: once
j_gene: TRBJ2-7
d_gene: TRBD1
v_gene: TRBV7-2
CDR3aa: CASSSQTGGTYEQYF
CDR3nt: TGTGCCAGCAGCTCCCAGACAGGGGGAACCTACGAGCAGTACTTC

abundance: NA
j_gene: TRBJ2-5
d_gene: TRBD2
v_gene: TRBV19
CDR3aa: CASSPGLAGWQETQYF
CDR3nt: TGTGCCAGTAGTCCGGGACTAGCGGGATGGCAAGAGACCCAGTACTTC

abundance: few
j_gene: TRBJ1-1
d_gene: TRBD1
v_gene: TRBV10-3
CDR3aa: CAISPGQFNTEAFF
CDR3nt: TGTGCCATCAGCCCGGGACAGTTTAACACTGAAGCTTTCTTT

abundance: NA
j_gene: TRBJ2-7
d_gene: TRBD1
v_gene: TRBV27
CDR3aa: CASSLSRPGQGSYEQYF
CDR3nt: TGTGCCAGCAGTTTATCGAGGCCGGGACAGGGATCCTACGAGCAGTACTTC

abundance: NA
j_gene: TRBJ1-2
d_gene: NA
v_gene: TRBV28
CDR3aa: CASSRGNYGYTF
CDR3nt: TGTGCCAGCAGTCGAGGGAACTATGGCTACACCTTC

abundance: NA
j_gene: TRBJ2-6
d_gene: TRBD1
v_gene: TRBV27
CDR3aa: CASSLQTGKFFSGANVLTF
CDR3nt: TGTGCCAGCAGTTTGCAGACAGGGAAGTTCTTCTCTGGGGCCAACGTCCTGACTTTC

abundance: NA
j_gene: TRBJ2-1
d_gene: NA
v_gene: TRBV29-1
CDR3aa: CSAARDQEQFF
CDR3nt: TGCAGCGCTGCCCGGGATCAGGAGCAGTTCTTC

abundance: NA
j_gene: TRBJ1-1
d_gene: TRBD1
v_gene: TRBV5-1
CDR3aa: CASSLRPVTGGANTEAFF
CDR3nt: TGCGCCAGCAGCCTACGACCGGTAACAGGGGGCGCGAACACTGAAGCTTTCTTT

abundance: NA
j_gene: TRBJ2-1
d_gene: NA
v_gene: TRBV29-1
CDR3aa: CSVTESSYNEQFF
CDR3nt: TGCAGCGTTACCGAGTCCTCCTACAATGAGCAGTTCTTC

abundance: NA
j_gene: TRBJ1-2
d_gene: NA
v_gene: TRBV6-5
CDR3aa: CASSYLTGLNYGYTF
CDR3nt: TGTGCCAGCAGTTATCTGACAGGTCTGAACTATGGCTACACCTTC

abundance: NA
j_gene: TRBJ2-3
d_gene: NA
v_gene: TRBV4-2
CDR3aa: CASSQEGLAQYF
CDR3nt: TGTGCCAGCAGCCAAGAGGGGCTTGCGCAGTATTTT

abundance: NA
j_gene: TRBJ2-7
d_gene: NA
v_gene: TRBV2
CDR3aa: CASIRDYEQYF
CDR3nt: TGTGCCAGCATCCGAGACTACGAGCAGTACTTC

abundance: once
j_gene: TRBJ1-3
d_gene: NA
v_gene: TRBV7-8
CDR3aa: CASSLVAPGGVGNTIYF
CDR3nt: TGTGCCAGCAGCTTAGTAGCCCCGGGAGGGGTAGGAAACACCATATATTTT

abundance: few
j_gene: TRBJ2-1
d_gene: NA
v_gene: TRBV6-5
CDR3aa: CAGTSSYNEQFF
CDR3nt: TGTGCCGGCACTAGCTCCTACAATGAGCAGTTCTTC

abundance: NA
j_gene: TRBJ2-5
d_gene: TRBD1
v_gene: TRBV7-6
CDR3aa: CASSPEDRGKTQYF
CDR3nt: TGTGCCAGCAGCCCCGAGGACAGGGGGAAGACCCAGTACTTC

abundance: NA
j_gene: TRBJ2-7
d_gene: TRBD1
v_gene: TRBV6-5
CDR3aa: CASSYLGDRAFYEQYF
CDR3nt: TGTGCCAGCAGTTACCTTGGGGACAGGGCTTTCTACGAGCAGTACTTC